This TCR beta chain was sequenced during a study of T cells after yellow fever vaccination (dated by TCRdb to between 2017 and 2020). At the level of the whole study: The SMART-Seq v4 Ultra Low Input RNA kit was used to prepare libraries from fractions with low cell numbers. To track T-cell clones before and after primary and booster YFV17D yellow fever vaccination, bulk TCR alpha and beta repertoires were sequenced longitudinally. The cohort comprised two healthy male donors, one aged 18 to 30 and one aged 30 to 40 years. Bulk PBMC replicates and cell subsets were isolated from blood drawn at multiple timepoints before and after both primary and secondary immunization.

According to the germline V gene (reference sequence), CDR1 reads MNHEY and CDR2 reads SMNVEV. The CDR3 holds 16 amino acids from the cysteine to the phenylalanine. Only the CDR3 DNA stays, 48 bases, in frame from base 1. V was cut back by 0 bases and J by 4 bases, leaving a gap of 13 bases between them. This specimen's treatment or condition label, per the study, means: live attenuated yellow fever vaccine strain. PBMCs were isolated from peripheral blood using a standard Ficoll-Paque protocol. CD4 and CD8 T-cell fractions were isolated with Dynabeads CD4 and CD8 positive selection kits. TriZol was used to extract RNA from bulk PBMCs, from CD4 and CD8 fractions, and from dextramer-positive and dextramer-negative fractions. TCR cDNA was synthesized by 5'RACE template switching, through which a universal primer site and unique molecular identifiers were introduced. Priming for cDNA synthesis came from both the TCR alpha and TCR beta constant segments. Library amplification involved two PCR steps, and the second step added sample barcodes and sequencing adapters. Sequencing of libraries was performed on Illumina HiSeq 2500 (2x100 bp) or NovaSeq (2x150 bp). The paper's processing steps were these. Demultiplexing of reads and collapsing into UMI consensus sequences were performed with MIGEC, and V(D)J alignment was carried out with MiXCR. Clonotypes responding to the vaccine were identified with edgeR on replicate PBMC samples, with the criteria of FDR below 0.01 and a log2 fold change above 5 up to day 15. Each bulk clonotype received a CD4 or CD8 identity based on whether the sequenced CD4 or CD8 repertoire contained that clonotype at higher abundance. The public reads were run again by TCRdb, first through fastp at Q25 and then through MiXCR, and only productive beta chains were kept. When rows share a CDR3 protein, they turn into one entry using the most common DNA and genes. These V and J calls rely on TCRdb rather than the paper's analysis. Within this sample are about 68,000 distinct CDR3 sequences, with approximately 7% of them counted one time only. 30% to 45% of the sample is taken by the ten largest.

What the authors observed across the whole study: FACS-sorted repertoires could contain abundant contaminating clonotypes from the bulk population, so computational filtering was required. Compared with the primary T-cell response, the secondary T-cell response was faster but weaker, reaching its peak on day 5 rather than on day 15. A small fraction of clonotypes showed up in both the CD4 and CD8 compartments, probably as a result of convergent recombination. Most clones expanded after primary vaccination (approximately 95% of CD4 and 70% to 90% of CD8) were re-detected after the booster, suggesting that broad memory maintenance occurred. Only a couple of donors were included in the study, so the extent to which the findings can be generalized is limited.

This clonotype was recorded at least ten times. The target of this receptor is not known. Base-call qualities are not available, and no considerably larger clone is one nucleotide away. This clonotype originated in a man younger than 35 who received the YFV17D yellow fever vaccine. The V gene is TRBV27 and the J gene is TRBJ2-1; tentative D gene TRBD2, with 5 bases matching. Specimen: CD8+ T cells sorted from PBMCs, collected roughly seven weeks after the first yellow fever vaccination. The CDR3 has the sequence CASSLSTGSRYNEQFF. The sequenced DNA: TGTGCCAGCAGTTTATCGACGGGGTCAAGGTACAATGAGCAGTTCTTC.